This T cell receptor (beta chain) was recovered during a study of blood T cells in healthy people across ages. General study results and limits: Higher diversity and more naive CD4+ cells were features of long-lived donors, compared to aged donors.

As regards this clonotype: The antigen is not known.

The CDR3 is 18 residues long. V was clipped by 4 bases and J by 1 base; unmatched bases: 12. From germline, CDR1 is SGHDT and CDR2 YYEEEE. A sample-barcoded 5' primer and a J-beta primer mix were used in a second PCR of roughly 7 to 11 cycles. A single record per CDR3 protein comes from TCRdb applying MiXCR to the 5' RACE reads. Altogether roughly 1 million distinct CDR3 sequences are present, approximately 25% being singletons, with the ten largest covering about 0.72%. These same records also appear under a second study, on T cells of mothers and their children.

The sample taken for sequencing was blood. This clonotype was sampled from a girl aged 2-10 years in good health. The chain joins TRBV5-6 to TRBJ2-1; 9 bases are a match to TRBD1. CDR3 nucleotides: TGTGCCAGCAGCGGGGGACAGGGTGAGTTCAGATCCTACAATGAGCAGTTCTTC. It is translated as CASSGGQGEFRSYNEQFF.